This entry concerns a single T cell receptor beta chain. Its specificity is not known. Germline V gene lookup returns CDR1 SEHNR and CDR2 FQNEAQ (reference sequence). The CDR3 contains 11 residues. V gave up 10 bases and J gave up 7 bases, with 13 bases separating them. This entry comes from a study of TIL therapy for anti-PD-1-resistant metastatic lung cancer. Study background: Median tumor PD-L1 proportion score was about 6.6%. Tumors carried a median roughly 1.5 non-synonymous mutations per megabase. General study points: Compared with baseline intratumoral T cells, expanded TIL cultures were more clonal and less diverse (6% vs 31%).

The time point: pre-treatment sample, taken before nivolumab and TIL therapy. Most excised metastases sampled were pleural nodules or supraclavicular lymph nodes. Enrollment ran from 2017 to January 2020. The libraries were made with immunoSEQ v3. Only in-frame clones appear in the TCRdb table, and some are missing; sequencing was by immunoSEQ multiplex PCR. The sample holds roughly 92,000 clones, about two thirds seen once. The TCR was taken from a person aged 25 to 85 with non-small cell lung cancer. The chain has TRBV7-9 and TRBJ2-5; D is unclear. Specimen: tumor tissue, collected at baseline. CDR3 amino acids: CAKDATGTQYF. The CDR3 region has the DNA TGTGCCAAAGACGCCACGGGGACCCAGTACTTC.